This T cell receptor beta chain was captured in a study of beta chain features in type 1 diabetes listed by TCRdb under 2018. In the study overall: Patients and healthy donors did not differ in mean age, gender distribution, total cell number or subset yield. In the study, TCRB repertoires of sorted circulating CD4+ T cell subsets from recently diagnosed type 1 diabetes patients were compared with those of matched healthy donors. Regulatory and stem cell-like memory subsets were obtained from only 8 patients and about 8 healthy donors, while naive and central memory subsets were obtained from all 30 or so donors. Across all samples, some 110,000,000 sorted cells were examined, and cell number per subset correlated strongly with RNA yield. Overall results and qualifications from the work: PCR may preferentially amplify shorter templates, but because patient and control samples were amplified and corrected together, any resulting skew would affect both groups equally. Type 1 diabetes patients showed a moderate but significant shortening of TCRB CDR3 length in all four CD4+ subsets. Because cDNA was sequenced instead of genomic DNA, highly expressing activated cells could be over-represented, though the groups showed no difference in activation or CD3 levels. Only small numbers of individuals were included in the HLA sub-analyses, which left unresolved whether HLA type had any influence on TCRB rearrangement. Naive, central memory and regulatory TCRB repertoires appeared to be more similar among patients than among healthy donors. At VDJ recombination sites, type 1 diabetes patients had fewer insertions and more deleted nucleotides, which implies abnormalities in thymic rearrangement.

Taken from cysteine to phenylalanine, the CDR3 has 15 residues. CDR3 DNA is the only sequence kept; it has 45 bases, read in frame from the first base. CDR1 and CDR2 are drawn from the germline V gene (reference sequence): SGHAT, FQDESV. V is reduced by 5 bases and J by 7 bases, leaving a spacing of 18 bases between them. The entire amount of isolated RNA was reverse transcribed using the High Capacity cDNA Reverse Transcription Kit, so the sequenced TCRB transcripts were expressed ones. Deep immunoSEQ sequencing was performed on naive, central memory and regulatory T cell samples, with an average of about 4 million total reads per sample. Sorted cells were lysed in RLT buffer, and RNA was extracted using DNase-treated RNeasy Micro or Mini kits according to cell number. Each cell subset was processed separately to prevent cross-contamination, with patient and healthy donor samples processed together. The immunoSEQ multiplex PCR was used to amplify TCRB sequences from cDNA, yielding 87-bp fragments that span the CDR3 region. Sequencing of the amplicons was performed on the Illumina HiSeq platform. Regarding the original processing steps: PCR bias was computationally corrected using synthetic template baselines, reads within Hamming distance 2 were collapsed, and singletons that could not be merged were discarded. Reads were aligned against IMGT so that V, D and J genes, CDR3 length and insertions or deletions at six rearrangement sites could be assigned. Within each subset, clonotype counts were normalized to sorted cell number, after which true diversity and Gini coefficients were computed with the tcR R package. The overlap coefficient, calculated on TCRB nucleotide sequences, was used to quantify repertoire sharing. As a proxy for the pre-selection repertoire, out-of-frame TCRB sequences from naive cells were analyzed. In TCRdb, the immuneACCESS table is reduced to in-frame sequences with V and J assigned. These tables do not hold every clone; where another copy was compared, an unresolved V gene accounts for under half, and the others remain unexplained. D and trimming come from the DNA, and the V and J calls and clone size come from that table. The sample yields about 260,000 clones; roughly 20% were counted once. The ten largest clones represent 0.028% of the sample.

As regards this clone: Its target antigen remains unknown. No qualities accompany the bases; no much larger clone lies one base away.

Each donor gave one peripheral blood draw, averaging approximately 120 mL, which was collected into heparinised tubes. Using a panel that included CD45RO, CCR7, CD25, CD127, CD95 and CD27, naive, central memory, regulatory and stem cell-like memory CD4+ T cells were sorted on a BD FACSAria II. Purity was above 98% for every sorted population. PBMCs were isolated immediately by Lymphoprep density gradient centrifugation and stained directly without culture. So that batch effects would be minimized, each experiment stained and sorted samples in pairs, pairing one healthy donor with one patient. Sequencing used naive CD4+ T cells from blood. The sample's cell subset or site label, in plain terms: true naive CD4+ T cells. This TCR derives from a woman aged 40 to 50 with type 1 diabetes. Rearrangement joined TRBV11-1 to TRBJ2-1; the D region possibly corresponds to TRBD2 (5 bases align). The CDR3 amino acid sequence is: CASSALVSPPNEQFF. The DNA is TGTGCCAGCAGCGCACTAGTAAGCCCGCCTAATGAGCAGTTCTTC.